Below are 30 T cell receptor beta chains sequenced from a single sample in a study of shared clonotypes between healthy human individuals. Libraries were prepared by immunoSEQ multiplex PCR; TCRdb keeps only in-frame clonotypes and omits some of them. This table has 2 million to 2.5 million clones, roughly 94% appearing once. In the naive CD8 group, cells lacked CD45RO and were positively selected for CCR7, so terminally differentiated effector memory CD45RA+ cells were left out. What was sequenced was naive CD8+ T cells sorted from blood. The receptors were gathered from a man between 18 and 29 years old in good health.

The chain recombines TRBV15 with TRBJ2-7; no clear D gene. The CDR3 consists of 13 residues. The germline V and J ends were trimmed by 1 base and 4 bases, with 8 bases remaining between them. CDR1 and CDR2 (germline): LNHNV, YYDKDF (reference sequence). Here the CDR3 reads CATSRVSGYEQYF. Here the CDR3 DNA reads TGTGCCACCAGCAGAGTATCTGGTTACGAGCAGTACTTC.

Concerning this clone itself: Other DNA sequences of this sample code for an identical CDR3. V gene TRBV27 combines with J gene TRBJ2-3; 11 bases agree with TRBD2. The CDR3 spans 16 residues. Germline V gene lookup returns CDR1 MNHEY and CDR2 SMNVEV (reference sequence). V gave up 5 bases and J gave up 3 bases; unmatched junction bases: 7. The CDR3, as DNA: TGTGCCAGCAGTCTGCTAGGGACTAGCGGAACAGATACGCAGTATTTT. Translating it yields CASSLLGTSGTDTQYF.

This chain links TRBV19 with TRBJ1-1; D gene uncertain. The CDR3 is made up of 13 amino acids. V was trimmed by 4 bases and J by 5 bases, leaving 11 bases between them. Germline CDR1 and CDR2: LNHDA and SQIVND (reference sequence). CDR3 nucleotide sequence: TGTGCCAGTAGTACTGGTATGAGAACTGAAGCTTTCTTT. Its protein is CASSTGMRTEAFF.

With respect to this clone: Other DNA sequences from this sample encode an identical CDR3 as well. J is TRBJ2-5 and V is TRBV4-1, with D hard to call. The CDR3 extends over 13 amino acids. Trimming pared 1 base from V and 5 bases from J, leaving 8 bases between. Germline V gene lookup returns CDR1 MGHRA and CDR2 YSYEKL. The CDR3 DNA sequence: TGCGCCAGCAGCCAAGGTCTGGGGGAGACCCAGTACTTC. Translated: CASSQGLGETQYF.

The V gene is TRBV10-3, the J gene TRBJ1-1; D possibly corresponds to TRBD1 (5 bases). This CDR3 is built from 13 residues. CDR1 and CDR2 from the germline V gene are ENHRY and SYGVKD. Trimming removed 10 bases at V and 0 bases at J, with 12 bases between. The CDR3 nucleotides are TGTGCCACCGAAGGGGAGATGAACACTGAAGCTTTCTTT. Its translation is CATEGEMNTEAFF.

The chain carries TRBV7-2 and TRBJ2-2, with a tentative D call TRBD2 (6 bases). The germline V gene encodes CDR1 SGHTA and CDR2 FQGNSA. Trimming left V 8 bases short and J 6 bases short, with 13 bases between. The CDR3 runs to 13 residues. This CDR3 reads CASQGLRAGELFF. In DNA, the CDR3 is TGTGCCAGCCAGGGACTTCGAGCCGGGGAGCTGTTTTTT.

In regard to this clone: Compared with germline, one end of the junction differs, possibly owing to a read error. The chain employs TRBV7-7 and TRBJ2-1, with TRBD1 as a possible D gene (5 bases). The CDR3 consists of 14 residues. Germline loops: CDR1 SSHAT, CDR2 FNYEAQ (reference sequence). For the CDR3, the DNA is TGTGCTAGCAGCTTATTTGACGACAGCAATGAGCAGTTCTTC. As protein: CASSLFDDSNEQFF.

This rearrangement joins TRBV19 to TRBJ1-1, with a possible D match to TRBD1 (5 bases). The CDR3 covers 13 residues. V was pared by 5 bases and J by 0 bases, with 7 bases between. The germline V gene has CDR1 LNHDA and CDR2 SQIVND (reference sequence). The CDR3 spells CASSGGMNTEAFF. CDR3 DNA: TGTGCCAGTAGTGGGGGGATGAACACTGAAGCTTTCTTT.

The chain has TRBV7-9 and TRBJ2-7; TRBD2 is a possible D gene (6 bases). The germline CDR1 and CDR2 sequences are SEHNR and FQNEAQ (reference sequence). This CDR3 comprises 16 residues. V lost 5 bases and J lost 5, with 22 bases in between. DNA of the CDR3: TGTGCCAGCAGCCCTAGGAACCCGGGGGAAGGCCACGAGCAGTACTTC. Amino acids: CASSPRNPGEGHEQYF.

V and J are TRBV5-1 and TRBJ2-5; D is uncertain. The germline V and J ends were trimmed by 1 base and 0 bases, with 10 bases remaining between them. Germline CDR1 and CDR2: SGHRS and YFSETQ. The CDR3 loop spans 15 amino acids. Written as DNA, the CDR3 is TGCGCCAGCAGCTTGTCGATGCTGTACCAAGAGACCCAGTACTTC. This sequence encodes CASSLSMLYQETQYF. Based on the CDR3 plus reference TRBV5-1 and TRBJ2-5, the full variable domain is KAGVTQTPRYLIKTRGQQVTLSCSPISGHRSVSWYQQTPGQGLQFLFEYFSETQRNKGNFPGRFSGRQFSNSRSEMNVSTLELGDSALYLCASSLSMLYQETQYFGPGTRLLVL.

With regard to this clone: Other DNA variants within this sample encode the same CDR3. The gene calls are TRBV19 and TRBJ2-7; D not resolved. The CDR3 consists of 13 residues. The V gene's germline CDR1 is LNHDA and CDR2 SQIVND (reference sequence). The ends were cut back, 1 base at V and 4 bases at J, with 8 bases in the middle. CDR3 coding DNA: TGTGCCAGTAGTATAGGAGGCGGATACGAGCAGTACTTC. Residues: CASSIGGGYEQYF.

V and J are TRBV4-3 and TRBJ2-7; D not resolved. Germline assignment: CDR1 LGHNA and CDR2 YSLEER. The V gene lost 2 bases and the J gene lost 7 bases, with 18 bases spanning the gap. This CDR3 comprises 15 residues. As DNA, the CDR3 is TGCGCCAGCAGCCAATCGTCCCTGCTAGACGGGGAGCAGTACTTC. It yields the protein CASSQSSLLDGEQYF.

The gene calls are TRBV6-5 and TRBJ1-2; 7 bases match TRBD1. J lost 3 bases, V lost 5 bases, and 3 bases had no gene match. The CDR3 is 13 residues long. The germline gives CDR1 MNHEY, CDR2 SVGAGI. The chain's CDR3 is CASSIQGYYGYTF. Written as DNA, the CDR3 is TGTGCCAGCAGTATACAGGGGTACTATGGCTACACCTTC.

This chain links TRBV6-1 with TRBJ1-1; D ambiguous. The V end was cut by 0 bases, the J end by 2 bases, with 10 bases between. This CDR3 spans 15 amino acids. From germline, CDR1 is MNHNS and CDR2 SASEGT. The CDR3 protein is CASSEAVQINTEAFF. For the CDR3, the DNA is TGTGCCAGCAGTGAAGCCGTACAGATTAACACTGAAGCTTTCTTT.

V and J are TRBV9 and TRBJ2-1, with D perhaps matching TRBD1 or TRBD2 (5 bases each). The CDR3 totals 14 residues. CDR1 is SGDLS and CDR2 is YYNGEE in the germline V gene. V was shortened by 6 bases and J by 8 bases, with 18 bases between the two germline ends. The CDR3 sequence: CASTDGTPRDEQFF. CDR3 DNA: TGTGCCAGCACAGACGGGACCCCTCGGGATGAGCAGTTCTTC.

Of note for this clone: Other nucleotide sequences in the sample specify the same CDR3. The chain combines TRBV5-6 with TRBJ2-7; TRBD1 is a possible D gene (6 bases). V lost 3 bases and J lost 0, with 10 bases in between. Germline CDR1 SGHDT, CDR2 YYEEEE. CDR3 length: 14 residues. This CDR3 reads CASSSTGSSYEQYF. DNA for the CDR3: TGTGCCAGCAGCTCGACAGGTTCCTCCTACGAGCAGTACTTC.

The rearrangement links TRBV5-6 to TRBJ2-7; D gene unclear. CDR1 SGHDT and CDR2 YYEEEE come from the germline V gene. The CDR3 has 14 residues. V lost 1 base and J 3 bases, leaving 11 bases between the germline ends. CDR3 DNA: TGTGCCAGCAGCTTGTGGGGTATAGTCTACGAGCAGTACTTC. Translating gives CASSLWGIVYEQYF.

The chain links TRBV7-3 to TRBJ2-3; TRBD1 matches at 8 bases. V lost 4 bases to trimming and J lost 1 base; unmatched junction nucleotides: 4. The CDR3 extends over 15 amino acids. The germline CDR1 and CDR2 sequences are SGHTA and FQGTGA. The CDR3 bases are TGTGCCAGCAGCTCTACAGGGGGGCGCACAGATACGCAGTATTTT. It yields the protein CASSSTGGRTDTQYF.

The V and J genes are TRBV5-1 and TRBJ2-1; TRBD1 matches at 7 bases. This CDR3 region has 14 residues. Germline CDR1 is SGHRS and CDR2 is YFSETQ. The V gene end was trimmed by 6 bases and the J gene end by 10 bases; junction bases not matched to a gene: 13. The CDR3 loop is CASTIPGQKEEQFF. DNA for the CDR3: TGCGCCAGCACTATTCCGGGACAGAAAGAAGAGCAGTTCTTC. Looking up the rest from reference TRBV5-1 and TRBJ2-1 gives the full variable domain: KAGVTQTPRYLIKTRGQQVTLSCSPISGHRSVSWYQQTPGQGLQFLFEYFSETQRNKGNFPGRFSGRQFSNSRSEMNVSTLELGDSALYLCASTIPGQKEEQFFGPGTRLTVL.

The J gene is TRBJ2-3, the V gene TRBV29-1; 7 nucleotides align to TRBD2. The CDR3 is 12 amino acids. CDR1 and CDR2 (germline): SQVTM, ANQGSEA. CDR3 coding DNA: TGCATCGGGGGGTCTGCCACAGATACGCAGTATTTT. Amino acid sequence: CIGGSATDTQYF.

The rearrangement links TRBV27 to TRBJ2-1; TRBD1 aligns across 7 bases. J was trimmed by 3 bases and V by 3 bases; bases with no gene match: 11. The CDR3 totals 17 residues. Per germline, CDR1 MNHEY and CDR2 SMNVEV (reference sequence). DNA of the CDR3: TGTGCCAGCAGTTTTACCGGGACAGTGAATCTCTACAATGAGCAGTTCTTC. Its protein is CASSFTGTVNLYNEQFF.

The J gene is TRBJ2-1, the V gene TRBV19; D not certain. The CDR3 is 13 amino acids. Trimming shortened V by 1 base and J by 10 bases, and 11 bases separated the two germline ends. Germline V gene lookup returns CDR1 LNHDA and CDR2 SQIVND (reference sequence). In DNA form, the CDR3 reads TGTGCCAGTAGTATAGTGTTGGGAATGGAGCAGTTCTTC. Protein sequence: CASSIVLGMEQFF.

V usage is TRBV6-1 and J usage is TRBJ2-7; unclear D gene. The V end lost 6 bases, the J end lost 1 base, and 10 bases lay between the germline ends. CDR1 MNHNS and CDR2 SASEGT come from the germline V gene. The CDR3 length is 13 residues. The CDR3 DNA sequence: TGTGCCAGCAGGGACGGCGTTTCCTACGAGCAGTACTTC. Its translation: CASRDGVSYEQYF.

The chain recombines TRBV4-1 with TRBJ2-7, with D uncertain. Between the trimmed V and J ends, which lost 4 bases and 3 bases, there was a span of 16 bases. This CDR3 has 15 residues. CDR1 is MGHRA and CDR2 is YSYEKL in the germline V gene. CDR3 coding DNA: TGCGCCAGCAGCCCCCGTAAAAGCTCAGTCTACGAGCAGTACTTC. Protein: CASSPRKSSVYEQYF.

V is TRBV7-9 and J is TRBJ2-7; no reliable D call. The CDR3 extends over 16 amino acids. Germline lookup yields CDR1 SEHNR and CDR2 FQNEAQ (reference sequence). The germline V and J ends were trimmed by 2 bases and 4 bases, with 18 bases remaining between them. DNA for the CDR3: TGTGCCAGCAGCTTAACCTCAGGCCATATGGAATACGAGCAGTACTTC. Its translation is CASSLTSGHMEYEQYF.

J is TRBJ1-6 and V is TRBV19; no reliable D call. The CDR3 is made up of 13 amino acids. V was shortened by 1 base and J by 10 bases, with 8 bases between the two germline ends. Germline loops: CDR1 LNHDA, CDR2 SQIVND (reference sequence). Here the CDR3 DNA reads TGTGCCAGTAGTATAGGAGGGAAGTCACCCCTCCACTTT. Translation gives CASSIGGKSPLHF.

The rearrangement uses TRBV5-1 and TRBJ2-1; D not resolved. The CDR3 is 13 residues long. Germline V gene lookup returns CDR1 SGHRS and CDR2 YFSETQ. Trimming took off 1 base at V and 4 bases at J, with 6 bases between the two ends. The CDR3 loop is CASSLQGYNEQFF. CDR3 DNA: TGCGCCAGCAGCTTGCAAGGTTACAATGAGCAGTTCTTC.

The chain has TRBV7-6 and TRBJ1-1; D gene unclear. The V and J ends lost 5 bases and 1 base respectively, with 11 bases between them. Germline V lookup: CDR1 SGHVS, CDR2 FNYEAQ. CDR3 length equals 14 residues. The CDR3 DNA sequence: TGTGCCAGCAGCCCGACAATCCGGAACACTGAAGCTTTCTTT. Encoded protein: CASSPTIRNTEAFF. The entire variable domain, with the rest obtained from reference TRBV7-6 and TRBJ1-1, is as follows: GAGVSQSPRYKVTKRGQDVALRCDPISGHVSLYWYRQALGQGPEFLTYFNYEAQQDKSGLPNDRFSAERPEGSISTLTIQRTEQRDSAMYRCASSPTIRNTEAFFGQGTRLTVV.

The chain uses TRBV27 and TRBJ2-1, with 13 bases aligning to TRBD2. This CDR3 spans 13 amino acids. V lost 8 bases, J lost 9 bases, and 4 bases stayed unmatched. CDR1 is MNHEY, CDR2 SMNVEV, per germline (reference sequence). The CDR3 sequence: CASSGTSGIEQFF. CDR3 sequence (DNA): TGTGCCAGCTCCGGGACTAGCGGGATTGAGCAGTTCTTC.

This clone has only one observation. Other DNA sequences from this sample encode an identical CDR3 as well. The rearrangement uses TRBV30 and TRBJ2-7; D might be TRBD1 (6 bases). V lost 1 base to trimming and J lost 1 base, with 8 bases between them. Germline CDR1 and CDR2: GTSNPN and SVGIG (reference sequence). The CDR3 runs 13 residues. The CDR3 coding sequence is TGTGCCTGGAGTGGGGACAATTCCTACGAGCAGTACTTC. It translates to CAWSGDNSYEQYF.